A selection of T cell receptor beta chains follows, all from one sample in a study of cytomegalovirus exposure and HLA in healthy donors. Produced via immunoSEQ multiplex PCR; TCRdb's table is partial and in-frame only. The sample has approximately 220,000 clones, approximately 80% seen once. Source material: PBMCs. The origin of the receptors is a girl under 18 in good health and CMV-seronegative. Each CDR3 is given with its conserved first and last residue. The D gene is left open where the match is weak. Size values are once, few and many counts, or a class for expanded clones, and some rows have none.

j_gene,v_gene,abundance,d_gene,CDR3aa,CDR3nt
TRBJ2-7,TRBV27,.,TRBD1,CASRHWTGGAYEQYF,TGTGCCAGCAGACATTGGACAGGGGGCGCCTACGAGCAGTACTTC
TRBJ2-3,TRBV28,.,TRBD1,CASRGQGTDTQYF,TGTGCCAGCAGGGGACAGGGGACAGATACGCAGTATTTT
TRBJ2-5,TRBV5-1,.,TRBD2,CASSPLSLGGETQYF,TGCGCCAGCAGCCCCCTGAGCTTGGGAGGGGAGACCCAGTACTTC
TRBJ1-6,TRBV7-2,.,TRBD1,CASRSSGQGKSPLHF,TGTGCCAGCAGGTCGTCGGGACAGGGTAAATCACCCCTCCACTTT
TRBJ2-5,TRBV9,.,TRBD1,CASSVGTGFGETQYF,TGTGCCAGCAGCGTAGGGACAGGGTTTGGAGAGACCCAGTACTTC
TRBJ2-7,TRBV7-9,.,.,CASSLGKAGAGLEQYF,TGTGCCAGCAGCTTAGGAAAGGCAGGGGCTGGGCTGGAGCAGTACTTC
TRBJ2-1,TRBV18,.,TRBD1,CASSPFGTESYNEQFF,TGTGCCAGCTCACCATTCGGGACAGAGAGCTACAATGAGCAGTTCTTC
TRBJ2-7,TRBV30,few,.,CAWSVRGRGGYEQYF,TGTGCCTGGAGTGTACGGGGCAGGGGTGGCTACGAGCAGTACTTC
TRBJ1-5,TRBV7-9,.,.,CASSLAPKSTVSNQPQHF,TGTGCCAGCAGCTTAGCTCCGAAATCGACAGTTAGCAATCAGCCCCAGCATTTT
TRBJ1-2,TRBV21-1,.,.,CASPRQFKPSQGYTF,TGTGCCAGCCCTAGACAGTTTAAGCCTTCTCAGGGCTACACCTTC
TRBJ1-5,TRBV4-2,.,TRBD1,CASSHTGQGRNQPQHF,TGTGCCAGCAGCCACACGGGACAGGGTCGCAATCAGCCCCAGCATTTT
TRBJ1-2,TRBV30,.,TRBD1,CAWRRDRLSGYTF,TGTGCCTGGAGAAGGGACAGGTTAAGTGGCTACACCTTC
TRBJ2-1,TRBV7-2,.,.,CASSHRGSSSYNEQFF,TGTGCCAGCAGCCACCGGGGGTCCAGCTCCTACAATGAGCAGTTCTTC
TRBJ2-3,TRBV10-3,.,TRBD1,CATGQGEREYF,TGTGCCACCGGACAGGGGGAGAGGGAGTATTTT
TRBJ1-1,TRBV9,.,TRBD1,CASSPRDSNLNTEAFF,TGTGCCAGCAGCCCCCGGGACAGCAACCTGAACACTGAAGCTTTCTTT
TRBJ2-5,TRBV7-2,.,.,CASSRNRVETQYF,TGTGCCAGCAGCCGTAACAGGGTAGAGACCCAGTACTTC
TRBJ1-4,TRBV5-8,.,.,CASSFPGREVPPEKLFF,TGTGCCAGCAGCTTTCCGGGGCGGGAAGTGCCCCCTGAAAAACTGTTTTTT
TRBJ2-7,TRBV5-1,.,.,CASSLTVNSYEQYF,TGCGCCAGCAGCCTGACAGTCAACTCCTACGAGCAGTACTTC
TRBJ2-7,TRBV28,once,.,CASSLDNYEQYF,TGTGCCAGCAGCCTGGACAACTACGAGCAGTACTTC
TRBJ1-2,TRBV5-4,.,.,CASSGGRESYGYTF,TGTGCCAGCAGCGGAGGACGGGAGAGCTATGGCTACACCTTC
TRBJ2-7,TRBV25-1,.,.,CASSEFGVPGPTEQYF,TGTGCCAGCAGTGAATTCGGGGTCCCAGGCCCTACCGAGCAGTACTTC
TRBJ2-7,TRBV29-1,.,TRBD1,CSVAGGDFYEQYF,TGCAGCGTTGCAGGGGGAGACTTCTACGAGCAGTACTTC
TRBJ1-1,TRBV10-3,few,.,CAISESQDLNTEAFF,TGTGCCATCAGTGAGTCTCAAGACTTGAACACTGAAGCTTTCTTT
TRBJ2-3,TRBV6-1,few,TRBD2,CASSEGTSGGLDTQYF,TGTGCCAGCAGTGAAGGGACTAGCGGGGGACTAGATACGCAGTATTTT
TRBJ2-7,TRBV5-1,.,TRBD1,CASSLLGQGIYEQYF,TGCGCCAGCAGCTTGTTGGGACAGGGTATCTACGAGCAGTACTTC
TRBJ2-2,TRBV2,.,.,CASSVVENTGELFF,TGTGCCAGCAGTGTGGTAGAGAACACCGGGGAGCTGTTTTTT
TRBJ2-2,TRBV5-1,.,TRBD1,CASTMTGRKNTGELFF,TGCGCCAGCACCATGACAGGGCGAAAGAACACCGGGGAGCTGTTTTTT
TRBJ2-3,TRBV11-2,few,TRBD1,CASRIQGEGTDTQYF,TGTGCCAGCAGGATACAGGGGGAGGGCACAGATACGCAGTATTTT
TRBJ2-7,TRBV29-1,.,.,CSVETGTPYEQYF,TGCAGCGTTGAAACGGGTACACCCTACGAGCAGTACTTC
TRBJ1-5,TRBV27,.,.,CASSLSRSNQPQHF,TGTGCCAGCAGTTTATCCCGTAGCAATCAGCCCCAGCATTTT
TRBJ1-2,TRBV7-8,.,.,CASSLVLTSPGDPDYGYTF,TGTGCCAGCAGCTTAGTACTCACCTCCCCAGGGGATCCTGACTATGGCTACACCTTC
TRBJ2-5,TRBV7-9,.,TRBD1,CASSSGQGVLWETQYF,TGTGCCAGCAGCTCGGGACAGGGGGTCTTGTGGGAGACCCAGTACTTC